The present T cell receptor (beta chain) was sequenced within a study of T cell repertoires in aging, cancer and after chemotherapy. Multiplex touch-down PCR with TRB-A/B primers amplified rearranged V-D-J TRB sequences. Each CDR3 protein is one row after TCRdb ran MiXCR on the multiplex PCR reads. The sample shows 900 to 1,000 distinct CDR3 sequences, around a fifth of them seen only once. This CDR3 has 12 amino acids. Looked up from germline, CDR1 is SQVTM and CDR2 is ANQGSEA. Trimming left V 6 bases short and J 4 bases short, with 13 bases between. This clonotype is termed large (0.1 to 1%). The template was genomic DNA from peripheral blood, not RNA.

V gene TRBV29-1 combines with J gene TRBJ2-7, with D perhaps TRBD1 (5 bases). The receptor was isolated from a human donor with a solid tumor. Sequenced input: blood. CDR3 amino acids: CSVSQGSYEQYF. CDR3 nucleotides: TGCAGCGTGAGCCAGGGTTCGTACGAGCAGTACTTC.